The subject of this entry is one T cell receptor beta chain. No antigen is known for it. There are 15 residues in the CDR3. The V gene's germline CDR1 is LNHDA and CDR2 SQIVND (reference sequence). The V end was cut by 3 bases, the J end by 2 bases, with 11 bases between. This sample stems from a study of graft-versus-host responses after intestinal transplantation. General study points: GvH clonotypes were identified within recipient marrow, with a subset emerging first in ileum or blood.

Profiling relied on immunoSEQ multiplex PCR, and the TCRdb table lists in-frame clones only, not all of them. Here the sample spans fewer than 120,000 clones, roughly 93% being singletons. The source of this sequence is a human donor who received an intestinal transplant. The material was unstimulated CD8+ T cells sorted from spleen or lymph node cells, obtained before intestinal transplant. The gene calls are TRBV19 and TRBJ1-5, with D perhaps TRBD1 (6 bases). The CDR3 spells CASSITGAGNQPQHF. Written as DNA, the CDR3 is TGTGCCAGTAGTATCACGGGGGCGGGCAATCAGCCCCAGCATTTT.